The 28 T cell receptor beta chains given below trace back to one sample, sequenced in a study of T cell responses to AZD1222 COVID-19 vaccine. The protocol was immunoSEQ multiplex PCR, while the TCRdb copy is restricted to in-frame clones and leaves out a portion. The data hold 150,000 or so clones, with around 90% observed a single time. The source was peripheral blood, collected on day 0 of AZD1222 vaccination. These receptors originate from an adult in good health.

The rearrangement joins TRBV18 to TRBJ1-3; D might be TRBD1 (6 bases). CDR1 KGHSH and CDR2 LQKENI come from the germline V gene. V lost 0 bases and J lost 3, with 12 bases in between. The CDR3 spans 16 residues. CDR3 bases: TGTGCCAGCTCACCACCGGGGAGGACAGATGGAAACACCATATATTTT. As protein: CASSPPGRTDGNTIYF.

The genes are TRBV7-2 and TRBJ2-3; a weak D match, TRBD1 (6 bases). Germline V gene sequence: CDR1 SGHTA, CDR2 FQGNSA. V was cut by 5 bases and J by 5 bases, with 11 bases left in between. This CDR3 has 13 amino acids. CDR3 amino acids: CASSANREDTQYF. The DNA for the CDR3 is TGTGCCAGCAGCGCAAACAGGGAAGATACGCAGTATTTT.

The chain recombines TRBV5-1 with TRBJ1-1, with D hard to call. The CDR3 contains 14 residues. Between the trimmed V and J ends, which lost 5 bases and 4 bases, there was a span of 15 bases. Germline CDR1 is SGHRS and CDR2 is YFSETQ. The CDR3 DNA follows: TGCGCCAGCAGGGAGGTGGAGGGATCCACTGAAGCTTTCTTT. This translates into CASREVEGSTEAFF.

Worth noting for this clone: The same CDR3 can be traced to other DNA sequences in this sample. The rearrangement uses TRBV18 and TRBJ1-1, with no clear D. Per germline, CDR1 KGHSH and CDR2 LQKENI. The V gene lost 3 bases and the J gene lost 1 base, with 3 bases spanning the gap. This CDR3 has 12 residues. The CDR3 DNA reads TGTGCCAGCTCACCGGGGAACACTGAAGCTTTCTTT. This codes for CASSPGNTEAFF.

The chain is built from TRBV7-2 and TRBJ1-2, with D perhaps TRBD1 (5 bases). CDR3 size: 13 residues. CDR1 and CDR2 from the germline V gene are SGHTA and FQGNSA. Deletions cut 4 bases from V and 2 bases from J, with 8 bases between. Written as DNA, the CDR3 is TGTGCCAGCAGCTATAGGGACAACTATGGCTACACCTTC. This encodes CASSYRDNYGYTF.

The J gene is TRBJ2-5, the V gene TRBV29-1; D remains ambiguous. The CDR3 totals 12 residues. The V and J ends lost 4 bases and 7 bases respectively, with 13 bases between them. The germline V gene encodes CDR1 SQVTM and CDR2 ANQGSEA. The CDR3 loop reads CSVVDGPGTQYF. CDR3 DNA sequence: TGCAGCGTTGTGGATGGACCGGGGACCCAGTACTTC.

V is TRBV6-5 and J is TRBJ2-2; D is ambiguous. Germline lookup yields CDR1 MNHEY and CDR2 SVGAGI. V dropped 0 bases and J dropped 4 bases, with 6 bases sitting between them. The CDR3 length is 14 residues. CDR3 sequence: CASSYSRSTGELFF. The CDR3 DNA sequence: TGTGCCAGCAGTTACTCGAGGTCCACCGGGGAGCTGTTTTTT.

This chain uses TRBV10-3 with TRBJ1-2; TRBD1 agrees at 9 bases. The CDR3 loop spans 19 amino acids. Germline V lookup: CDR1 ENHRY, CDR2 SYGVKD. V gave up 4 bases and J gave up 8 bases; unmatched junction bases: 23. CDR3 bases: TGTGCCATCAGTGCCCTACCATCCGGGACAGGGATGGGTAAGGGGGGCTACACCTTC. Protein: CAISALPSGTGMGKGGYTF.

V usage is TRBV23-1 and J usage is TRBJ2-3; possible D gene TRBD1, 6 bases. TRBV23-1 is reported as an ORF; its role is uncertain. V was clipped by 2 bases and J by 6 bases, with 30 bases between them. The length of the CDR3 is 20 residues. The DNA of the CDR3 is TGCGCCAGCAGTCAAAACCCGGTCGACAGGTTCAGACTAAGCATGGATACGCAGTATTTT. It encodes CASSQNPVDRFRLSMDTQYF.

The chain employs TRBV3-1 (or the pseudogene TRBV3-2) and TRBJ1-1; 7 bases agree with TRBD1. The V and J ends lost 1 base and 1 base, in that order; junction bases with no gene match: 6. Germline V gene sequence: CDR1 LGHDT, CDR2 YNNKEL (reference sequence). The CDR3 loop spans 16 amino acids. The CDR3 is CASSQVQGSGNTEAFF. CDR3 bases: TGTGCCAGCAGCCAAGTACAGGGGTCGGGGAACACTGAAGCTTTCTTT.

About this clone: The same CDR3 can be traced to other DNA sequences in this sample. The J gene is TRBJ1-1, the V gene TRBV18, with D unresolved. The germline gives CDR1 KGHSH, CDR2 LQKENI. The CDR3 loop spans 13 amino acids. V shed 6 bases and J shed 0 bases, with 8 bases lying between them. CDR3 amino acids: CASSPTLNTEAFF. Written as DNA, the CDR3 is TGTGCCAGCTCTCCAACCTTGAACACTGAAGCTTTCTTT.

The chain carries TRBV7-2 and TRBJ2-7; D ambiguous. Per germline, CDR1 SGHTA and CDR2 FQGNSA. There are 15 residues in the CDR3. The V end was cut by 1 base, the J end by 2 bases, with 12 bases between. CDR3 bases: TGTGCCAGCAGCTTAGAAGGGTTAGCTCCCTACGAGCAGTACTTC. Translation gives CASSLEGLAPYEQYF.

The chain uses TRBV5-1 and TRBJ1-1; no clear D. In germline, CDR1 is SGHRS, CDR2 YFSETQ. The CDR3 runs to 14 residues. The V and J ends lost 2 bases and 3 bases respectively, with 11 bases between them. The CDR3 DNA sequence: TGCGCCAGCAGCTTAGTTACATCGGACACTGAAGCTTTCTTT. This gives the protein CASSLVTSDTEAFF.

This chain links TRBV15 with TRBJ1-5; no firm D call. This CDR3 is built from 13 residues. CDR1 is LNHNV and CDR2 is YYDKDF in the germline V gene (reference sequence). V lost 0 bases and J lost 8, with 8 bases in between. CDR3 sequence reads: CATSRDSREPQHF. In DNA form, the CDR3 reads TGTGCCACCAGCAGAGATTCGAGGGAGCCCCAGCATTTT.

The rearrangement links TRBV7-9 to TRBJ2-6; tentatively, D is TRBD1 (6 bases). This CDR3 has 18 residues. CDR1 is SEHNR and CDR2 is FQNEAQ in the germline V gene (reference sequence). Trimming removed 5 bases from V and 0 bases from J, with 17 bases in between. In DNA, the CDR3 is TGTGCCAGCAGCCCCCGACAGGCGGCGAACTCTGGGGCCAACGTCCTGACTTTC. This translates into CASSPRQAANSGANVLTF.

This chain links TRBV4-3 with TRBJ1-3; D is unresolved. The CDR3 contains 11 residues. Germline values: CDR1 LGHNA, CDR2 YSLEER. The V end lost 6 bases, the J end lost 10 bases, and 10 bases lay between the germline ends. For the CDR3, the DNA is TGCGCCAGCAGGGACGAAGGGACCATATATTTT. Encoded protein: CASRDEGTIYF.

CDR3 nucleotide sequence: TGTGCCAGCTCAAGGGACAGGGTCTACAATGAGCAGTTCTTC. It encodes CASSRDRVYNEQFF. The gene calls are TRBV18 and TRBJ2-1, with 9 bases that match TRBD1. This CDR3 contains 14 residues. With 5 bases clipped from V and 3 bases from J, the junction kept 2 bases outside the gene matches. Looked up from germline, CDR1 is KGHSH and CDR2 is LQKENI. Combining the CDR3 with reference TRBV18 and TRBJ2-1 gives the whole variable domain NAGVMQNPRHLVRRRGQEARLRCSPMKGHSHVYWYRQLPEEGLKFMVYLQKENIIDESGMPKERFSAEFPKEGPSILRIQQVVRGDSAAYFCASSRDRVYNEQFFGPGTRLTVL.

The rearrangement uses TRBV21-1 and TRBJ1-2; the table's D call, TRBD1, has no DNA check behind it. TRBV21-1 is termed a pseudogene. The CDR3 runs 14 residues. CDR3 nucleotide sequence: TGTGCCAGCAGCGGTCTAGGGGCATCTTATGGCTACACCTTC. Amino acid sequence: CASSGLGASYGYTF.

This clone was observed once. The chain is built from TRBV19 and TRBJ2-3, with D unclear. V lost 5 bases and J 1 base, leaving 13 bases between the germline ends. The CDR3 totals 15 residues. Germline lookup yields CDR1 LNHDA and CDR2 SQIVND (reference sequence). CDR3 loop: CASSGTDRRTDTQYF. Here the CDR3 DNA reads TGTGCCAGTAGTGGTACCGACCGACGCACAGATACGCAGTATTTT.

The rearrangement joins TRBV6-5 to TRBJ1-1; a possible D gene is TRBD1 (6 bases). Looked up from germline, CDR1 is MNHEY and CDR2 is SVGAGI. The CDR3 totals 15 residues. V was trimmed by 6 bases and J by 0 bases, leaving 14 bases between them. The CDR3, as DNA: TGTGCCAGCAGCTCACCCCGGACAGTGAACACTGAAGCTTTCTTT. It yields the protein CASSSPRTVNTEAFF.

The CDR3: CASRPWQYNEQFF. The CDR3 DNA reads as TGTGCCAGCAGACCGTGGCAGTACAATGAGCAGTTCTTC. The chain combines TRBV5-8 with TRBJ2-1; D unclear. V shed 5 bases and J shed 4 bases, with 10 bases lying between them. This CDR3 comprises 13 residues. The V gene's germline CDR1 is SGHTS and CDR2 YDEGEE. Full variable domain (remainder filled in from reference TRBV5-8 and TRBJ2-1): EAGVTQSPTHLIKTRGQQATLRCSPISGHTSVYWYQQALGLGLQFLLWYDEGEERNRGNFPPRFSGRQFPNYSSELNVNALELEDSALYLCASRPWQYNEQFFGPGTRLTVL.

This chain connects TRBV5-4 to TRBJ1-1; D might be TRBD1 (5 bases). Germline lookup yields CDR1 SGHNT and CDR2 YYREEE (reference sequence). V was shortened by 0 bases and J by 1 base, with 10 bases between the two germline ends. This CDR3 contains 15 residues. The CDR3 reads CASSLGGQGNTEAFF. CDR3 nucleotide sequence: TGTGCCAGCAGCTTGGGAGGGCAGGGGAACACTGAAGCTTTCTTT.

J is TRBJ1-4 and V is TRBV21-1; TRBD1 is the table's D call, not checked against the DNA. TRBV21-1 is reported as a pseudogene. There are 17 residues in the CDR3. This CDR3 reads CASSMGDRGTTNEKLFF. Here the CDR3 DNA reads TGTGCCAGCAGCATGGGGGACAGGGGAACAACTAATGAAAAACTGTTTTTT.

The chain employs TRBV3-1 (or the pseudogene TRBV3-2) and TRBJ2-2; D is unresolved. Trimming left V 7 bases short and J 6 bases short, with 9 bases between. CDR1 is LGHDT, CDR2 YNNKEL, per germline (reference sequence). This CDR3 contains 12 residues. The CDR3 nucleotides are TGTGCCAGCAATGCAGGTTCCGGGGAGCTGTTTTTT. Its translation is CASNAGSGELFF.

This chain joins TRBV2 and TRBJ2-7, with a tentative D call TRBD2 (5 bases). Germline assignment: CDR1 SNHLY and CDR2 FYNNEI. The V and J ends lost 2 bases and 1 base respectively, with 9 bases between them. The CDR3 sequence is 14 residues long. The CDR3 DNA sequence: TGTGCCAGCAGTGAAAATCGGGGATCCTACGAGCAGTACTTC. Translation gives CASSENRGSYEQYF.

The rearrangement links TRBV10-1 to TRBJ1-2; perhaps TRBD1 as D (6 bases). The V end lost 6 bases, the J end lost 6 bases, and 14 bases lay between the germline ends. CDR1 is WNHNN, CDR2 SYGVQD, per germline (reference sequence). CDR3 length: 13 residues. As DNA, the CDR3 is TGCGCCAGCAGCGCTACTAGGACAGATGGCTACACCTTC. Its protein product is CASSATRTDGYTF.

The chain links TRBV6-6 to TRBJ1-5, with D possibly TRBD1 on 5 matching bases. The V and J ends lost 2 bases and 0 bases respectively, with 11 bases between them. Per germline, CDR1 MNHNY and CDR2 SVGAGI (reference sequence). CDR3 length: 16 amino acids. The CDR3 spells CASSYGRGHSNQPQHF. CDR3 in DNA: TGTGCCAGCAGTTACGGGAGGGGCCATAGCAATCAGCCCCAGCATTTT.

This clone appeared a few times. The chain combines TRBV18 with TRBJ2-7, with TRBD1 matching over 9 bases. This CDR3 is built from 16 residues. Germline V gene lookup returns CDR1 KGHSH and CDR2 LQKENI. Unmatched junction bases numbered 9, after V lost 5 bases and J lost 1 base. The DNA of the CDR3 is TGTGCCAGCTCATCGACACAGACAGGGGGGTCCTACGAGCAGTACTTC. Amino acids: CASSSTQTGGSYEQYF.